Following are 3 T cell receptor beta chains from one sample sequenced in a study of PD-1 blockade in classical Hodgkin lymphoma. Time point of the sample: cycle 4 day 1 (C4D1), after 6 weeks of nivolumab. Every patient was affected by relapse after autologous stem cell transplantation, while exposure to brentuximab vedotin was not uniform. Data came from immunoSEQ multiplex PCR; TCRdb stores just in-frame clones and leaves some out. The table records 90,000 or so clones, over 75% of them present only once. Here the sequenced sample was peripheral blood mononuclear cells (PBMCs), taken before the fourth cycle of nivolumab. All receptors come from a human donor with classical Hodgkin lymphoma.

This clone has more than one count but fewer than ten. The V call is TRBV19, the J call TRBJ2-3; TRBD2 agrees at 7 bases. The trim removed 6 bases at V and 4 bases at J, leaving 4 bases unmatched. The V gene's germline CDR1 is LNHDA and CDR2 SQIVND (reference sequence). The CDR3 runs to 13 residues. The CDR3 loop reads CASSLADSDTQYF. The CDR3 nucleotides are TGTGCCAGTAGCCTAGCGGACTCAGATACGCAGTATTTT.

This clone was found once. The rearrangement links TRBV7-9 to TRBJ2-7; perhaps TRBD2 as D (7 bases). Germline CDR1 and CDR2: SEHNR and FQNEAQ (reference sequence). The CDR3 covers 14 residues. The V end lost 5 bases, the J end lost 2 bases, and 13 bases lay between the germline ends. DNA of the CDR3: TGTGCCAGCAGCAGGCAGGGGAGGGCCTACGAGCAGTACTTC. Amino acid sequence: CASSRQGRAYEQYF.

The chain employs TRBV27 and TRBJ2-7, with D tentatively TRBD1 (5 bases). V was shortened by 2 bases and J by 5 bases, with 13 bases between the two germline ends. The germline V gene encodes CDR1 MNHEY and CDR2 SMNVEV (reference sequence). This CDR3 is built from 14 residues. In nucleotides, the CDR3 is TGTGCCAGCAGTTTAAGGTCAGGGTTCAACGAGCAGTACTTC. Translation gives CASSLRSGFNEQYF.